Below are 28 T cell receptor beta chains sequenced from a single sample in a study of blood T cell repertoires in COVID-19. Method: immunoSEQ multiplex PCR; TCRdb's copy keeps in-frame clones and lacks some. The sample lists some 20,000 clones, 80% to 90% occurring once. The sample taken for sequencing was peripheral blood. These receptors came from a man in his fifties or sixties with acute or convalescent COVID-19.

The chain uses TRBV7-9 and TRBJ2-5; possibly TRBD1 for D (5 bases). The CDR3 consists of 15 residues. Germline lookup yields CDR1 SEHNR and CDR2 FQNEAQ (reference sequence). V was cut by 7 bases and J by 5 bases, with 20 bases left in between. The CDR3 loop reads CASTPDSRVVETQYF. CDR3 nucleotide sequence: TGTGCCAGCACCCCCGATAGCAGGGTCGTGGAGACCCAGTACTTC.

This clone was detected once. The chain recombines TRBV4-1 with TRBJ2-1; D ambiguous. The CDR3 loop spans 12 amino acids. The V end lost 0 bases, the J end lost 10 bases, and 7 bases lay between the germline ends. Looked up from germline, CDR1 is MGHRA and CDR2 is YSYEKL. For the CDR3, the DNA is TGCGCCAGCAGCCAAGATGGCTCCGAGCAGTTCTTC. It codes for CASSQDGSEQFF.

The chain carries TRBV7-2 and TRBJ1-1; perhaps TRBD1 as D (5 bases). Trimming left V 5 bases short and J 5 bases short, with 18 bases between. The CDR3 has 15 residues. Germline V gives CDR1 SGHTA, CDR2 FQGNSA. The CDR3 spells CASSPWDGDWTEAFF. DNA for the CDR3: TGTGCCAGCAGCCCCTGGGACGGGGACTGGACTGAAGCTTTCTTT.

This chain connects TRBV5-4 to TRBJ1-2, with 12 bases lining up with TRBD1. V trimming: 9 bases; J trimming: 8 bases; junction bases outside the gene matches: 11. Germline CDR1 and CDR2: SGHNT and YYREEE (reference sequence). The CDR3 extends over 14 amino acids. CDR3: CATRPGQGAEGYTF. The CDR3 region has the DNA TGTGCCACCCGGCCGGGACAGGGGGCTGAAGGCTACACCTTC.

V is TRBV6-5 and J is TRBJ2-3; possible D gene TRBD2, 5 bases. The CDR3 is 14 residues long. Deletions cut 6 bases from V and 2 bases from J, with 12 bases between. From germline, CDR1 is MNHEY and CDR2 SVGAGI. CDR3 coding DNA: TGTGCCAGCAGGCTTGGACTCACCACAGATACGCAGTATTTT. It specifies CASRLGLTTDTQYF.

This chain joins TRBV2 and TRBJ1-2; TRBD1 agrees at 7 bases. The CDR3 loop spans 18 amino acids. Germline CDR1 and CDR2: SNHLY and FYNNEI. J lost 5 bases, V lost 1 base, and 16 bases had no gene match. CDR3: CASSEGSGGKGALYGYTF. The CDR3 nucleotides are TGTGCCAGCAGTGAAGGCTCCGGAGGAAAGGGGGCGCTTTATGGCTACACCTTC.

CDR3 amino acids: CASSTPRQYF. CDR3 sequence (DNA): TGTGCCAGCAGTACCCCCAGGCAGTACTTC. The chain recombines TRBV28 with TRBJ2-7, with D unclear. Trimming cost V 5 bases and J 9 bases, with 8 bases left between them. The germline V gene has CDR1 MDHEN and CDR2 SYDVKM. This CDR3 has 10 residues.

V is TRBV29-1 and J is TRBJ1-1, with TRBD1 as a possible D gene (5 bases). Germline V CDR1 and CDR2: SQVTM, ANQGSEA. V shed 7 bases and J shed 0 bases, with 9 bases lying between them. The CDR3 loop spans 12 amino acids. The CDR3: CSAQVLNTEAFF. The DNA for the CDR3 is TGCAGCGCACAGGTGTTGAACACTGAAGCTTTCTTT.

About this clone: The junction shows a germline mismatch at one end, possibly a read error. V gene TRBV5-1 combines with J gene TRBJ1-2, with 8 bases matching TRBD1. Germline V CDR1 and CDR2: SGHRS, YFSETQ. The CDR3 has 15 residues. The CDR3 nucleotides are TGCGCCAGCAGTTTGGAACAGGGGGTGCTCAATGGCTACACCTTC. Translated: CASSLEQGVLNGYTF.

This clone has only a few counts. J is TRBJ2-5 and V is TRBV7-9, with D possibly matching TRBD2 (6 bases). This CDR3 contains 15 residues. In germline, CDR1 is SEHNR, CDR2 FQNEAQ (reference sequence). V shed 5 bases and J shed 4 bases, with 17 bases lying between them. Here the CDR3 DNA reads TGTGCCAGCAGCCCAAGACTAGAGTTAGGAGAGACCCAGTACTTC. This gives the protein CASSPRLELGETQYF.

In this sample, this clone is medium-sized. V usage is TRBV5-1 and J usage is TRBJ1-6; D not resolved. V gave up 1 base and J gave up 7 bases, with 15 bases separating them. The CDR3 loop spans 16 amino acids. Germline CDR1 SGHRS, CDR2 YFSETQ. The CDR3 sequence is CASSLQSAGENSPLHF. The DNA of the CDR3 is TGCGCCAGCAGCTTGCAGTCAGCCGGGGAGAATTCACCCCTCCACTTT.

This chain uses TRBV9 with TRBJ1-1; maybe TRBD1 (5 bases). There are 14 residues in the CDR3. Trimming removed 4 bases from V and 3 bases from J, with 13 bases in between. CDR1 is SGDLS and CDR2 is YYNGEE in the germline V gene. Here the CDR3 DNA reads TGTGCCAGCAGCCCCTGGACACGAGACACTGAAGCTTTCTTT. The encoded protein is CASSPWTRDTEAFF. The whole variable domain, filled in from reference TRBV9 and TRBJ1-1, reads DSGVTQTPKHLITATGQRVTLRCSPRSGDLSVYWYQQSLDQGLQFLIQYYNGEERAKGNILERFSAQQFPDLHSELNLSSLELGDSALYFCASSPWTRDTEAFFGQGTRLTVV.

This rearrangement joins TRBV10-3 to TRBJ2-2; 9 bases agree with TRBD1. The germline gives CDR1 ENHRY, CDR2 SYGVKD. The V and J ends lost 6 bases and 8 bases, in that order; junction bases with no gene match: 7. The CDR3 covers 14 residues. The CDR3 nucleotides are TGTGCCATCAGGGGACAGGGCACACCGGGGGAGCTGTTTTTT. Its translation is CAIRGQGTPGELFF.

V is TRBV5-4 and J is TRBJ2-3, with D perhaps matching TRBD2 (5 bases). The CDR3 is 15 amino acids. With 0 bases removed from V and 1 base from J, the gap between germline ends came to 9 bases. Germline V gene sequence: CDR1 SGHNT, CDR2 YYREEE (reference sequence). Here the CDR3 DNA reads TGTGCCAGCAGCTTGGATCTAGCCGGCACAGATACGCAGTATTTT. This gives the protein CASSLDLAGTDTQYF.

This clone has just one count. The rearrangement joins TRBV7-8 to TRBJ2-5; the match to TRBD2 covers 7 bases. Per germline, CDR1 SGHVS and CDR2 FQNEAQ. J gave up 5 bases and V 5 bases, and 5 bases lay outside the gene matches. There are 13 residues in the CDR3. The CDR3 region is CASSARGWETQYF. DNA for the CDR3: TGTGCCAGCAGCGCGCGGGGGTGGGAGACCCAGTACTTC.

Only a few counts were recorded for this clone. The chain couples TRBV19 to TRBJ1-2; 7 bases line up with TRBD1. With V trimmed by 3 bases and J by 3 bases, 10 bases remained unmatched. This CDR3 contains 16 residues. Per the germline V gene, CDR1 is LNHDA and CDR2 is SQIVND (reference sequence). The CDR3 loop reads CASSMVQGVNYYGYTF. The DNA of the CDR3 is TGTGCCAGTAGTATGGTCCAGGGGGTTAATTACTATGGCTACACCTTC.

The chain links TRBV19 to TRBJ2-7; the match to TRBD1 covers 9 bases. The length of the CDR3 is 18 residues. Trimming cost V 4 bases and J 1 base; bases outside gene matches: 14. CDR1 is LNHDA, CDR2 SQIVND, per germline (reference sequence). CDR3 sequence: CASSTLTGTGSISYEQYF. Here the CDR3 DNA reads TGTGCCAGTAGTACCCTTACCGGGACAGGGTCAATTTCCTACGAGCAGTACTTC.

This clone has a handful of counts. CDR3 sequence: CASSSWTGVGEQYF. CDR3 bases: TGTGCCAGCAGCTCTTGGACAGGGGTTGGCGAGCAGTACTTC. This sequence joins TRBV5-5 and TRBJ2-7, with 9 bases aligning to TRBD1. The CDR3 contains 14 residues. Trimming cost V 3 bases and J 6 bases; bases outside gene matches: 7. Germline loops: CDR1 SGHKS, CDR2 YYEKEE (reference sequence).

J is TRBJ2-3 and V is TRBV6-5; D is unresolved. The CDR3 contains 12 residues. From germline, CDR1 is MNHEY and CDR2 SVGAGI. V lost 6 bases to trimming and J lost 7 bases, with 11 bases between them. As DNA, the CDR3 is TGTGCCAGCAGAAAGTCGGGTTATACGCAGTATTTT. This translates into CASRKSGYTQYF.

The rearrangement links TRBV5-6 to TRBJ2-1; 9 nucleotides match TRBD2. Germline V lookup: CDR1 SGHDT, CDR2 YYEEEE. V shed 0 bases and J 4 bases; nucleotides not matched to a gene: 8. CDR3 size: 17 residues. CDR3 in amino acids: CASSLVRASGAYNEQFF. In DNA form, the CDR3 reads TGTGCCAGCAGCTTGGTACGCGCTAGCGGGGCTTACAATGAGCAGTTCTTC. Drawing the rest from reference TRBV5-6 and TRBJ2-1, the complete variable domain is DAGVTQSPTHLIKTRGQQVTLRCSPKSGHDTVSWYQQALGQGPQFIFQYYEEEERQRGNFPDRFSGHQFPNYSSELNVNALLLGDSALYLCASSLVRASGAYNEQFFGPGTRLTVL.

This rearrangement joins TRBV29-1 to TRBJ1-1; no clear D gene. The ends were cut back, 6 bases at V and 3 bases at J, with 14 bases in the middle. The germline CDR1 and CDR2 sequences are SQVTM and ANQGSEA. The CDR3 spans 13 residues. This CDR3 reads CSVLGSGDTEAFF. The DNA for the CDR3 is TGCAGCGTGCTGGGTTCCGGAGACACTGAAGCTTTCTTT.

The J gene is TRBJ2-2, the V gene TRBV11-2; D may be TRBD2 (6 bases). The germline V gene encodes CDR1 SGHAT and CDR2 FQNNGV. V dropped 2 bases and J dropped 4 bases, with 8 bases sitting between them. The CDR3 extends over 14 amino acids. CDR3 in DNA: TGTGCCAGCAGCTTACAGGGAGGCACCGGGGAGCTGTTTTTT. Its protein product is CASSLQGGTGELFF.

The chain recombines TRBV30 with TRBJ1-5; D gene uncertain. The CDR3 length is 13 residues. Trimming took off 0 bases at V and 4 bases at J, with 7 bases between the two ends. CDR1 is GTSNPN and CDR2 is SVGIG in the germline V gene (reference sequence). The CDR3 loop reads CAWSVLRNQPQHF. The CDR3 DNA follows: TGTGCCTGGAGTGTACTAAGAAATCAGCCCCAGCATTTT.

The J gene is TRBJ2-1, the V gene TRBV29-1; D uncertain. In germline, CDR1 is SQVTM, CDR2 ANQGSEA. Deletions cut 8 bases from V and 8 bases from J, with 16 bases between. The CDR3 has 12 amino acids. The CDR3 here is CSPSTSTHEQFF. The CDR3 region has the DNA TGCAGCCCTAGTACGTCAACCCATGAGCAGTTCTTC.

This clone was seen only once. The chain links TRBV27 to TRBJ1-2, with 7 bases that match TRBD1. This CDR3 has 13 amino acids. CDR1 and CDR2 (germline): MNHEY, SMNVEV (reference sequence). Losses at the gene ends were 6 bases for V and 8 bases for J; bases not matched to a gene: 9. Written as DNA, the CDR3 is TGTGCCAGCAGACCTACGGACAGGTCGGGCTACACCTTC. Amino acid sequence: CASRPTDRSGYTF.

The chain employs TRBV19 and TRBJ2-3; D perhaps matches TRBD2 (5 bases). Trimming shortened V by 7 bases and J by 2 bases, and 10 bases separated the two germline ends. CDR1 LNHDA and CDR2 SQIVND come from the germline V gene (reference sequence). CDR3 length: 13 residues. CDR3 in DNA: TGTGCCAGTATACCGGACTCCACAGATACGCAGTATTTT. It translates to CASIPDSTDTQYF. Filled out from reference TRBV19 and TRBJ2-3, the complete variable domain reads DGGITQSPKYLFRKEGQNVTLSCEQNLNHDAMYWYRQDPGQGLRLIYYSQIVNDFQKGDIAEGYSVSREKKESFPLTVTSAQKNPTAFYLCASIPDSTDTQYFGPGTRLTVL.

V and J are TRBV2 and TRBJ2-5, with D hard to call. V lost 7 bases to trimming and J lost 1 base, with 10 bases between them. This CDR3 region has 13 residues. Germline V gives CDR1 SNHLY, CDR2 FYNNEI. DNA for the CDR3: TGTGCCAGCAATTCCGGTTCCCAAGAGACCCAGTACTTC. It yields the protein CASNSGSQETQYF.

The chain employs TRBV15 and TRBJ1-2, with no clear D. Trimming cost V 5 bases and J 7 bases, with 8 bases left between them. Germline CDR1 is LNHNV and CDR2 is YYDKDF (reference sequence). CDR3 length: 11 amino acids. CDR3 DNA sequence: TGTGCCACCAGCTCTCCCCCTGGCTACACCTTC. Its translation: CATSSPPGYTF. The variable domain in full, completed from reference TRBV15 and TRBJ1-2, reads DAMVIQNPRYQVTQFGKPVTLSCSQTLNHNVMYWYQQKSSQAPKLLFHYYDKDFNNEADTPDNFQSRRPNTSFCFLDIRSPGLGDTAMYLCATSSPPGYTFGSGTRLTVV.